The present T cell receptor beta chain was sequenced within a study of blood T cell repertoires in COVID-19. Some clones are missing from TCRdb's copy, which holds only in-frame ones; the method was immunoSEQ multiplex PCR. This sample has 300,000 to 450,000 clones, with more than 65% found just once. Germline CDR1 and CDR2: SGHKS and YYEKEE (reference sequence). The V gene lost 0 bases and the J gene lost 12 bases, with 18 bases spanning the gap. The CDR3 covers 14 residues. This chain links TRBV5-5 with TRBJ1-2; tentative D call: TRBD1 (6 bases). The receptor comes from a human donor with acute or convalescent COVID-19. The donor label of this sample is uncertain. What was sequenced was peripheral blood. The CDR3 sequence: CASSLEQGNLGNTF. CDR3 nucleotide sequence: TGTGCCAGCAGCTTGGAACAGGGCAATCTTGGGAACACCTTC.